The 32 T cell receptor beta chains below were found in one sample sequenced in a study of Graves' ophthalmopathy and Graves' hyperthyroidism. The authors amplified TCR beta CDR3 regions from RNA transcripts. After a first-round RT-PCR with HTBI primers, a second-round multiplex PCR was run. TCRdb passed the multiplex PCR reads through MiXCR, listing each CDR3 protein once. The repertoire consists of approximately 1.2 million distinct CDR3 sequences, with about 35% occurring once and the leading ten covering 11%. Sequencing used peripheral blood or thyroid tissue (not recorded which). Source of these receptors: an adult man with Graves' hyperthyroidism.

The V and J genes are TRBV5-1 and TRBJ2-6, with D possibly matching TRBD2 (5 bases). Trimming shortened V by 0 bases and J by 2 bases, and 9 bases separated the two germline ends. CDR3 length equals 16 residues. The germline V gene encodes CDR1 SGHRS and CDR2 YFSETQ. DNA of the CDR3: TGCGCCAGCAGCTTGGTCGGGGTCACTGGGGCCAACGTCCTGACTTTC. Encoded protein: CASSLVGVTGANVLTF. Complete variable domain (other parts from reference TRBV5-1 and TRBJ2-6): KAGVTQTPRYLIKTRGQQVTLSCSPISGHRSVSWYQQTPGQGLQFLFEYFSETQRNKGNFPGRFSGRQFSNSRSEMNVSTLELGDSALYLCASSLVGVTGANVLTFGAGSRLTVL.

The rearrangement uses TRBV5-4 and TRBJ1-1; tentatively, D is TRBD1 (5 bases). Germline V lookup: CDR1 SGHNT, CDR2 YYREEE (reference sequence). The CDR3 has 16 residues. Trimming took 0 bases from V and 3 from J, leaving 15 bases between them. The CDR3 spells CASSLEAGLSDTEAFF. The DNA of the CDR3 is TGTGCCAGCAGCTTGGAAGCGGGACTGTCGGACACTGAAGCTTTCTTT. Full variable domain (remainder filled in from reference TRBV5-4 and TRBJ1-1): ETGVTQSPTHLIKTRGQQVTLRCSSQSGHNTVSWYQQALGQGPQFIFQYYREEENGRGNFPPRFSGLQFPNYSSELNVNALELDDSALYLCASSLEAGLSDTEAFFGQGTRLTVV.

The V gene is TRBV10-3, the J gene TRBJ2-3; 12 bases are shared with TRBD2. Germline values: CDR1 ENHRY, CDR2 SYGVKD. This CDR3 has 16 residues. The ends lost 6 bases at V and 4 bases at J; junction bases unmatched: 8. CDR3 loop: CAIRDVTSGSPDTQYF. In nucleotides, the CDR3 is TGTGCCATCAGAGATGTGACTAGCGGGAGCCCAGATACGCAGTATTTT.

This clonotype was seen at least ten times. V gene TRBV7-2 combines with J gene TRBJ1-2, with TRBD1 matching 8 bases. Germline V gives CDR1 SGHTA, CDR2 FQGNSA. Trimming took 5 bases from V and 7 from J; bases not matched to a gene: 12. This CDR3 is 15 amino acids long. The DNA for the CDR3 is TGTGCCAGCAGCGCTGTATCAGGGGGCGCTAGTGGCTACACCTTC. It yields the protein CASSAVSGGASGYTF.

This clonotype occurred many times. This chain connects TRBV7-9 to TRBJ2-7; D remains unclear. CDR1 and CDR2 from the germline V gene are SEHNR and FQNEAQ (reference sequence). The V and J ends lost 1 base and 2 bases respectively, with 15 bases between them. CDR3 length equals 16 residues. The CDR3 nucleotides are TGTGCCAGCAGCTTAGAGGTATGGGGAAGTGCCTACGAGCAGTACTTC. This encodes CASSLEVWGSAYEQYF.

There are many counts of this clonotype. The gene calls are TRBV7-9 and TRBJ1-1; 10 bases agree with TRBD1. Germline values: CDR1 SEHNR, CDR2 FQNEAQ (reference sequence). The CDR3 is 15 amino acids. V trimming: 5 bases; J trimming: 5 bases; junction bases outside the gene matches: 8. CDR3 in DNA: TGTGCCAGCAGCGAAGACAGGGGGCGCGGAACTGAAGCTTTCTTT. Amino acid sequence: CASSEDRGRGTEAFF.

At least ten counts were recorded for this clonotype. The rearrangement joins TRBV29-1 to TRBJ1-2; no definite D call. This CDR3 is 12 amino acids long. The V end was cut by 3 bases, the J end by 0 bases, with 5 bases between. CDR1 is SQVTM, CDR2 ANQGSEA, per germline. This CDR3 reads CSVDPTNYGYTF. CDR3 bases: TGCAGCGTTGACCCAACTAACTATGGCTACACCTTC.

This clonotype was counted ten times or more. The chain combines TRBV29-1 with TRBJ2-7; 9 nucleotides agree with TRBD1. CDR3 length: 13 amino acids. Unmatched junction bases numbered 7, after V lost 8 bases and J lost 2 bases. Germline-derived CDR1 and CDR2 are SQVTM and ANQGSEA. CDR3 sequence: CSPGTGYTYEQYF. The CDR3 DNA follows: TGCAGCCCGGGGACAGGGTACACCTACGAGCAGTACTTC.

V gene TRBV10-3 combines with J gene TRBJ1-2; possible D gene TRBD1, 6 bases. Germline-derived CDR1 and CDR2 are ENHRY and SYGVKD. Trimming pared 10 bases from V and 4 bases from J, leaving 16 bases between. The CDR3 extends over 13 amino acids. The CDR3 bases are TGTGCCAGCAGCATCGACAGGACCTATGGCTACACCTTC. Translating it yields CASSIDRTYGYTF.

This clonotype was seen just once. It may be a read error: a sequence one base away is much more abundant. The chain combines TRBV5-1 with TRBJ1-5; 10 bases line up with TRBD1. CDR3 length equals 18 residues. Germline CDR1 reads SGHRS; CDR2 reads YFSETQ. CDR3 residues: CAGSLGPGQGQRNQPQHF. DNA for the CDR3: TGCGCCGGCAGCTTGGGTCCGGGACAGGGGCAGCGCAATCAGCCCCAGCATTTT.

This chain connects TRBV5-4 to TRBJ2-5, with 9 bases identical to TRBD2. The CDR3 is 15 residues long. CDR1 SGHNT and CDR2 YYREEE come from the germline V gene (reference sequence). V dropped 0 bases and J dropped 1; count of bases not matched to a gene: 1. The CDR3 loop reads CASSLVGLAQETQYF. CDR3 DNA: TGTGCCAGCAGCTTGGTGGGACTAGCCCAAGAGACCCAGTACTTC.

Concerning this clonotype itself: One end of the junction fails to match germline, which may point to a read error. The chain has TRBV2 and TRBJ1-5, with D maybe TRBD1 (6 bases). Germline V gives CDR1 SNHLY, CDR2 FYNNEI. The CDR3 is 13 amino acids. CDR3 in amino acids: CASNRDYNQPPHF. The CDR3 bases are TGTGCCAGCAACAGGGATTACAATCAGCCCCCGCATTTT.

A remark on this clonotype: A much more abundant neighbour one base away suggests this may be a read error. This likely comes from a read error, as the CDR3 has no conserved phenylalanine or tryptophan at its end. The J gene is TRBJ2-7, the V gene TRBV7-2; 11 bases fit TRBD1. V trimming: 5 bases; J trimming: 3 bases; junction bases outside the gene matches: 6. Germline loops: CDR1 SGHTA, CDR2 FQGNSA. CDR3 length: 15 residues. The CDR3 region has the DNA TGTGCCAGCAGCAGATCCGGGACAGGGGGCTACGAGCAGTACCTC. This translates into CASSRSGTGGYEQYL.

This clonotype appeared a single time. The CDR3 region is CASSFRVSRGVRSGNTIYF. CDR3 bases: TGTGCCAGCAGTTTTCGAGTCTCCCGGGGGGTACGCTCTGGAAACACCATATATTTT. The chain couples TRBV7-2 to TRBJ1-3, with D maybe TRBD1 (5 bases). V gave up 6 bases and J gave up 0 bases, with 24 bases separating them. Germline V lookup: CDR1 SGHTA, CDR2 FQGNSA. The CDR3 is made up of 19 amino acids.

The sample holds many counts of this clonotype. V and J are TRBV7-8 and TRBJ2-5; 12 positions match TRBD1. The CDR3 is made up of 16 amino acids. Germline assignment: CDR1 SGHVS and CDR2 FQNEAQ. The trim removed 4 bases at V and 7 bases at J, leaving 10 bases unmatched. The CDR3 loop reads CASSSAGTGGAGTQYF. The CDR3 nucleotides read TGTGCCAGCAGCTCGGCCGGGACAGGGGGCGCGGGGACCCAGTACTTC.

This clonotype has more than one count but fewer than ten. V is TRBV10-2 and J is TRBJ1-5, with D perhaps matching TRBD1 (5 bases). Germline V gives CDR1 WSHSY, CDR2 SAAADI. The CDR3 covers 16 residues. The CDR3 DNA is TGCGCGAGCGCGGAGAGGAGGGGTTATAGCAATCAGCCCCAGCATTTT. This sequence encodes CASAERRGYSNQPQHF.

The chain has TRBV3-1 and TRBJ2-5; D is perhaps TRBD2 (5 bases). With 4 bases removed from V and 0 bases from J, the gap between germline ends came to 15 bases. Germline assignment: CDR1 LGHDT and CDR2 YNNKEL (reference sequence). The CDR3 sequence is 16 residues long. CDR3 nucleotides: TGTGCCAGCAGCCCTGCAGACGCTAGCAACCAAGAGACCCAGTACTTC. It translates to CASSPADASNQETQYF.

The sample holds many counts of this clonotype. The J gene is TRBJ2-7, the V gene TRBV15; D unclear. V was clipped by 3 bases and J by 5 bases, with 8 bases between them. Germline V gives CDR1 LNHNV, CDR2 YYDKDF (reference sequence). This CDR3 is built from 12 residues. CDR3 amino acids: CATSRNSHEQYF. In DNA form, the CDR3 reads TGTGCCACCAGCAGGAACAGTCACGAGCAGTACTTC.

The chain is built from TRBV5-1 and TRBJ1-4; 8 nucleotides match TRBD1. The junction had 7 bases not matched to a gene; V was cut back by 3 bases and J by 0 bases. This CDR3 has 17 residues. Germline assignment: CDR1 SGHRS and CDR2 YFSETQ. CDR3 DNA: TGCGCCAGCAGCTCAGACTCGGACAGGGCAACTAATGAAAAACTGTTTTTT. The encoded protein is CASSSDSDRATNEKLFF.

This clonotype was recorded at least ten times. The chain recombines TRBV7-9 with TRBJ1-1; 9 nucleotides agree with TRBD1. J was trimmed by 0 bases and V by 5 bases; bases with no gene match: 7. This CDR3 contains 16 residues. CDR1 is SEHNR and CDR2 is FQNEAQ in the germline V gene (reference sequence). The DNA of the CDR3 is TGTGCCAGCAGCCGGGACAGGGTCCCCATGAACACTGAAGCTTTCTTT. Residues: CASSRDRVPMNTEAFF.

The rearrangement links TRBV29-1 to TRBJ1-2, with a weak D call TRBD1 (6 bases). CDR1 SQVTM and CDR2 ANQGSEA come from the germline V gene. This CDR3 contains 13 residues. V was clipped by 7 bases and J by 5 bases, with 17 bases between them. The CDR3 region has the DNA TGCAGCGCTATGCAGGGGCAGGGGTATGGCTACACCTTC. This sequence encodes CSAMQGQGYGYTF.

This clonotype was picked up a small number of times. This chain links TRBV12-3 or TRBV12-4 with TRBJ1-3; no clear D. V lost 8 bases to trimming and J lost 0 bases, with 11 bases between them. CDR3 length equals 14 residues. This CDR3 reads CASGRENSGNTIYF. The CDR3 coding sequence is TGTGCCAGCGGACGTGAAAACTCTGGAAACACCATATATTTT.

Ten or more counts support this clonotype. The chain recombines TRBV10-3 with TRBJ1-6, with D possibly TRBD1 on 5 matching bases. CDR1 is ENHRY and CDR2 is SYGVKD in the germline V gene. V was trimmed by 6 bases and J by 10 bases, leaving 7 bases between them. CDR3 length equals 11 residues. The CDR3 loop is CAIRGLSPLHF. CDR3 DNA sequence: TGTGCCATCAGGGGGCTGTCACCCCTCCACTTT.

In regard to this clonotype: This could be a read error, since a much larger clone is one nucleotide away. The rearrangement links TRBV5-1 to TRBJ2-7, with 9 positions matching TRBD1. The CDR3 is 18 residues long. Per the germline V gene, CDR1 is SGHRS and CDR2 is YFSETQ. This CDR3 reads CASSPGGSGTGSNYEQCF. CDR3 DNA: TGCGCCAGCAGCCCCGGTGGGTCGGGGACAGGGTCTAACTACGAGCAGTGCTTC.

This rearrangement joins TRBV10-3 to TRBJ2-5, with a possible D match to TRBD1 (5 bases). Trimming pared 4 bases from V and 4 bases from J, leaving 10 bases between. The germline CDR1 and CDR2 sequences are ENHRY and SYGVKD. This CDR3 comprises 13 residues. The CDR3 coding sequence is TGTGCCATCAGTGGGGGTGGGGCAGAGACCCAGTACTTC. It yields the protein CAISGGGAETQYF.

This rearrangement joins TRBV5-4 to TRBJ2-7; D is undetermined. V lost 7 bases and J lost 3, with 20 bases in between. This CDR3 has 15 amino acids. Germline assignment: CDR1 SGHNT and CDR2 YYREEE (reference sequence). The CDR3 nucleotides are TGTGCCAGCTCACCACCGTCGAGGACCAACTACGAGCAGTACTTC. It codes for CASSPPSRTNYEQYF.

This rearrangement joins TRBV20-1 to TRBJ1-1; D perhaps matches TRBD1 (6 bases). This CDR3 region has 15 residues. The germline gives CDR1 DFQATT, CDR2 SNEGSKA (reference sequence). V was pared by 6 bases and J by 4 bases, with 21 bases between. CDR3 loop: CSALPHDRWVTEAFF. Written as DNA, the CDR3 is TGCAGTGCCCTTCCCCATGACAGGTGGGTCACTGAAGCTTTCTTT.

The chain carries TRBV10-3 and TRBJ2-5; 11 bases agree with TRBD2. After removal of 3 bases from V and 1 base from J, the junction contained 4 bases not matched to a gene. Germline CDR1 and CDR2: ENHRY and SYGVKD. The length of the CDR3 is 16 residues. The CDR3 loop is CAISDRTSGPQETQYF. The CDR3 DNA follows: TGTGCCATCAGTGATCGGACTAGCGGGCCCCAAGAGACCCAGTACTTC.

The chain combines TRBV5-4 with TRBJ1-2, with 7 nucleotides matching TRBD1. The J segment lost 6 bases and the V segment lost 5 bases, leaving 7 bases of the junction unmatched. CDR1 and CDR2 from the germline V gene are SGHNT and YYREEE (reference sequence). The CDR3 has 13 amino acids. CDR3 coding DNA: TGTGCCAGCAGTCAACAGGGGCTACATGGCTACACCTTC. Translated, it gives CASSQQGLHGYTF.

This clonotype appeared many times. V is TRBV6-5 and J is TRBJ1-1, with 7 bases fitting TRBD1. The length of the CDR3 is 15 residues. J was trimmed by 0 bases and V by 4 bases; bases with no gene match: 5. The germline V gene encodes CDR1 MNHEY and CDR2 SVGAGI. CDR3 protein: CASSSPGQMNTEAFF. DNA for the CDR3: TGTGCCAGCAGTTCACCGGGACAGATGAACACTGAAGCTTTCTTT.

Turning to this clonotype: One junction end disagrees with the germline gene, perhaps due to a read error. V usage is TRBV2 and J usage is TRBJ2-5; D is possibly TRBD2 (6 bases). The CDR3 is made up of 16 amino acids. The germline gives CDR1 SNHLY, CDR2 FYNNEI. The CDR3 coding sequence is TGTGCCGGCAGTTACGACGGGACTGTGGCGGGAGAGACCCAGTACTTC. Its protein product is CAGSYDGTVAGETQYF.

CDR3: CASSKRGGRETQYF. CDR3 coding DNA: TGTGCCAGTAGTAAACGGGGCGGTAGAGAGACCCAGTACTTC. This chain joins TRBV19 and TRBJ2-5; D possibly matches TRBD1 or TRBD2 (5 bases each). CDR3 length: 14 amino acids. Germline V gene data show CDR1 as LNHDA and CDR2 as SQIVND (reference sequence). V shed 4 bases and J shed 4 bases, with 13 bases lying between them.